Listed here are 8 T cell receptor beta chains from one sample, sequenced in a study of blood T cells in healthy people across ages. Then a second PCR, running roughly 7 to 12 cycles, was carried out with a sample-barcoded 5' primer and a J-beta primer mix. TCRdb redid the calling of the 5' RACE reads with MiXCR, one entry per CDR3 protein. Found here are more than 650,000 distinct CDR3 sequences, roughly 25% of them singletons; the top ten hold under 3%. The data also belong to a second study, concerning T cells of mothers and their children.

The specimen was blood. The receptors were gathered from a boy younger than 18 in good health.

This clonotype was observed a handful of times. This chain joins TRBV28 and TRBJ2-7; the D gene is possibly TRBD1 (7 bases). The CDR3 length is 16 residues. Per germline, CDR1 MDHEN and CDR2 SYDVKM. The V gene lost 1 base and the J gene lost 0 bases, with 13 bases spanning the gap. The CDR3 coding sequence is TGTGCCAGCAGTTTATTTGGGCAGGGGGGCTCCTACGAGCAGTACTTC. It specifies CASSLFGQGGSYEQYF.

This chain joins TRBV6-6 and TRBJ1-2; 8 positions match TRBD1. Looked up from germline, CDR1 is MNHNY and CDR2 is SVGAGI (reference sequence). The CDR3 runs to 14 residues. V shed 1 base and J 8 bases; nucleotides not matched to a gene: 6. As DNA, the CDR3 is TGTGCCAGCAGTTACTTAGGACAGGGCCGGGGCTACACCTTC. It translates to CASSYLGQGRGYTF.

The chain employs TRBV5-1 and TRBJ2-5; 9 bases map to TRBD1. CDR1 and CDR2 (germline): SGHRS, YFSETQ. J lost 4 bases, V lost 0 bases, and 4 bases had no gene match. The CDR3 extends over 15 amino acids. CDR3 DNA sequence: TGCGCCAGCAGCTTGGAACAGGGGGCTCGAGAGACCCAGTACTTC. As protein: CASSLEQGARETQYF.

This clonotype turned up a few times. The CDR3 nucleotides are TGTGCCAGCAGTTACTCGACACCCACCCAGTACTTC. Translation: CASSYSTPTQYF. The rearrangement uses TRBV6-2 or TRBV6-3 and TRBJ2-5; D call uncertain. V lost 0 bases, J lost 8 bases, and 7 bases lay in between. Germline CDR1 MNHEY, CDR2 SVGEGT. The CDR3 runs to 12 residues.

The CDR3 DNA follows: TGTGCCAGCAGTTACTCGAATCAGGGCGAGGGGACCCAGTACTTC. Translating it yields CASSYSNQGEGTQYF. The chain combines TRBV6-5 with TRBJ2-5, with D perhaps given as TRBD1 or TRBD2 (5 bases each). Trimming took off 0 bases at V and 7 bases at J, with 15 bases between the two ends. This CDR3 spans 15 amino acids. Germline assignment: CDR1 MNHEY and CDR2 SVGAGI.

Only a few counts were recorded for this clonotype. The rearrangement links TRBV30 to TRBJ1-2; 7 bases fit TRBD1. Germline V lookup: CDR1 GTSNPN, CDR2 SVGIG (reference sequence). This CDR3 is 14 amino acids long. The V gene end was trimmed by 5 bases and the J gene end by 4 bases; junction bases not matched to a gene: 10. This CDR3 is CAWGKLQGVYGYTF. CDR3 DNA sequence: TGTGCCTGGGGTAAATTGCAGGGGGTCTATGGCTACACCTTC.

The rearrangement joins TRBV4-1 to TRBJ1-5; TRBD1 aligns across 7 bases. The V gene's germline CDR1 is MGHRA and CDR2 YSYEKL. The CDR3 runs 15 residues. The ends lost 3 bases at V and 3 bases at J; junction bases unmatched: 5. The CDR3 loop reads CASSQVDRDNQPQHF. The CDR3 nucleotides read TGCGCCAGCAGCCAGGTCGACAGGGACAATCAGCCCCAGCATTTT.

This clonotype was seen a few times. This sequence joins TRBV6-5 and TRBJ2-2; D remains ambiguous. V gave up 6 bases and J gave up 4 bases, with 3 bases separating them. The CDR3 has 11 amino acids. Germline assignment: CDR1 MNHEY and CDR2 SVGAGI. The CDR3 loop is CASRSTGELFF. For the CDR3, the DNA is TGTGCCAGCAGAAGCACCGGGGAGCTGTTTTTT.